This T cell receptor beta chain was sequenced for a study of blood T cell dynamics during melanoma immunotherapy. On the study more broadly: Patients with metastatic melanoma got pembrolizumab or nivolumab-ipilimumab as first-line care.

Each bulk PBMC sample had roughly 0.35 ug DNA loaded. The assay was immunoSEQ multiplex PCR, and TCRdb's table has in-frame clones only and misses some. This sample yields about 17,000 clones, of which 70% to 90% are seen a single time; over 6% belongs to the top ten. Stated time point: week 3, after first cycle of checkpoint inhibitor. At 12 weeks after first infusion, RECIST 1.1 defined response for most patients. No patient had earlier systemic cancer treatment, concurrent immunosuppressants, or another active cancer. V lost 3 bases, J lost 7 bases, and 4 bases lay in between. The CDR3 sequence is 11 residues long. The V gene's germline CDR1 is KGHSH and CDR2 LQKENI.

The sample consisted of blood, taken from a patient treated with checkpoint blockade. The genes are TRBV18 and TRBJ2-1; D is ambiguous. The receptor was isolated from a human donor with melanoma. The CDR3 DNA is TGTGCCAGCTCACCGGGGAATGAGCAGTTCTTC. This translates into CASSPGNEQFF.